This T cell receptor (beta chain) was profiled in a study of cytomegalovirus exposure and HLA in healthy donors (dated by TCRdb to about 2017). About the investigation overall: In an earlier analysis of approximately 640 of the donors, approximately 260 Gb of sequence data and 100 million or so unique TCR beta sequences from approximately 180 million T cells were reported. An early release covering roughly 640 HLA-typed donors comprised about 300 gigabases of sequencing data and around 85 million unique TCR sequences. Of the roughly 390 genotyped donors, approximately 81% were placed in the genetic ancestry cluster associated with self-reported Caucasian donors. The study was designed to test whether signatures of past pathogen exposure could be identified by cataloging public T cell receptors. The study used immunosequencing to profile the T cell repertoires of 666 subjects and linked those repertoires to cytomegalovirus serostatus. Along with the approximately 650-subject first cohort, a separate validation cohort of over a hundred different subjects was used. High-throughput TCR immunosequencing, statistical association of individual TCRs with disease status, and machine learning were combined to predict cytomegalovirus infection status. A later analysis re-examined previously published TCR beta repertoires from about 670 donors and added high-resolution HLA genotyping to investigate patterns of TCR occurrence. In the later analysis, no new phenotypic data were used to find candidate immune exposures; instead, reliance was placed on TCR beta sequences and their occurrence across donors. In an earlier analysis of 587 of the donors, high-throughput TCR beta sequencing was used to judge whether each TCR beta V gene segment behaved as functional or pseudogenic. Donor age, sex, ethnicity and CMV serostatus were collected together with the repertoire data. Genome-wide SNP genotypes for about 55% of the roughly 670 donors were used in a later genetic analysis, which treated that subset as a discovery cohort. Every discovery cohort repertoire had been produced on one sequencing platform. Both class I and class II loci were covered by HLA typing, at four-digit resolution. Typing coverage varied by locus: about 629-640 donors for A, B, C, DRB1 and DQB1; roughly 560 for DQA1; more than 600 for DPA1; fewer than 480 for DPB1. Because of strong linkage in the cohort, roughly five DR-DQ haplotypes were treated as single units for association and clustering. On average, roughly 250,000 unique TCR beta nucleotide sequences were sequenced per donor among some 420 genotyped donors of the cohort, with around 19% of those sequences being non-productive.

Study-wide conclusions, independent of this receptor: In a later analysis, HLA-associated TCR beta chains showed more clonal expansion and lower generation probabilities than non-associated chains that were equally common. The study listed approximately 150 TCR beta chains as associated with cytomegalovirus. The classifier was reported to diagnose cytomegalovirus status with high specificity and sensitivity in both the original cohort and the validation cohort. At a false discovery rate of 0.05, a later analysis linked roughly 17,000 TCR beta sequences to specific HLA alleles. Across donors, most TCR sequences were observed very rarely, whereas some public TCRs were present in many individuals. Linkage disequilibrium might explain the correlated functional status among segregating V segments, but an unknown experimental factor could not be excluded. Assigning TCR associations to individual alleles was difficult when HLA alleles, especially DR and DQ, strongly co-occurred. The presence/absence analyses assumed that sequencing depth was roughly uniform across donors, and that assumption may not be true. The only immune exposure information available for the cohort was CMV serostatus. A later genetic analysis reported fewer N-insertions in productive TCRs among donors in an Asian-associated ancestry cluster than the approximately 700-donor mean. A group of highly shared sequence variants was considered likely to be a technical artifact of the sequencing pipeline. In vitro tests confirmed that a few of the cytomegalovirus-associated TCR beta chains recognize cytomegalovirus antigens. In an earlier analysis of some 540 of the donors, most TCR beta V segments appeared in productive rearrangements about 87% or about 30% of the time, broadly matching IMGT annotations. A further reported finding was that TCR beta sequences accurately predicted the HLA-A and HLA-B alleles for most subjects in the first cohort. A later analysis reported that several top co-occurrence clusters appeared linked to parvovirus B19, influenza, CMV and Epstein-Barr virus. Because the 87-base-pair reads could not distinguish some IMGT-functional V segments, including TRBV6-2 and TRBV6-3, those segments were excluded. Because counts were too low, under 20 rarely observed V segments, including chromosome 9 orphons, were left out of the earlier analysis of about 500 of the donors. According to a later analysis, TCR association rates differed among HLA loci, with DRB1 alleles showing the most associated TCRs and HLA-C alleles showing the fewest. Because HLA typing was unavailable for some donors at each locus, only the typed subset was used in association tests. In a later genetic analysis, a missense DCLRE1C variant was associated with V-gene and J-gene trimming of TCR beta chains, and the association was replicated in an independent cohort. The cohort was sequenced for TCR beta chains only, and without alpha or paired-chain data the features that could be detected were limited. It was suggested by the authors that the approach could potentially be generalized to other disease states and immunological phenotypes. Most CMV-associated TCR beta chains appeared to be HLA-restricted in a later analysis, and the HLA associations seemed to be driven largely by CMV exposure.

Library preparation used the immunoSEQ multiplex PCR assay. A mixture of 60 forward primers for TCR Vbeta segments and 13 reverse primers for TCR Jbeta segments was used in the multiplex PCR. The CDR3 region of rearranged TCR beta genes was amplified from genomic DNA by a multiplex PCR assay. Amplified TCR beta libraries were sequenced as 87-base-pair reads on the Illumina HiSeq System. For the original study's pipeline: A later analysis counted some 74 million unique TCR beta chains across the roughly 700 repertoires, and approximately 11 million of these chains were shared by at least two donors. Raw reads were error-corrected and collapsed into unique sequences with a nearest-neighbor algorithm that merged closely related sequences to remove PCR and sequencing errors. V, D and J gene segments were assigned by aligning CDR3 sequences to IMGT reference sequences. Each retained sequence needed at least a six-nucleotide match to both a V gene segment and a J gene segment. Rearrangements were called productive when the CDR3 lacked stop codons and stayed in frame with V and J; all others were non-productive. CDR3 was defined by IMGT convention, running from the second conserved V-encoded cysteine to the conserved J-encoded phenylalanine. The earlier analysis of roughly 590 of the donors excluded sequences that lacked an unambiguous match to a single V gene segment. An earlier analysis of a few hundred of the donors called V segments functional above 56.7% productive rearrangements and segregating when the between-donor standard deviation exceeded 5%. A statistical classification framework was built to diagnose cytomegalovirus status from the catalog of TCR beta chain sequences. A later analysis assigned V and J genes by comparing TCR nucleotide sequences with IMGT/GENE-DB human TR gene sequences. The TCRdist pipeline was used in a later analysis to assign CDR3 sequences and most-parsimonious VDJ recombination scenarios. A later analysis defined each TCR beta chain by its CDR3 amino acid sequence plus V-gene family, and excluded reads lacking a unique V-gene family. As a way to deal with suspected cross-contamination and a sequencing artifact, a later analysis dropped 450 to 600 nucleotide sequences that were highly shared and had low generation probability. A later analysis calculated a clonal expansion index for each public chain from normalized within-repertoire ranks of inferred template counts. A later analysis computed generation probabilities with a VDJ recombination model fitted to out-of-frame rearrangements, and checked the results against IGoR. In a later analysis, hypergeometric tests were used to score TCR-TCR, TCR-HLA and TCR-CMV co-occurrence, with a repertoire-size bias correction applied to TCR pairs. A later analysis estimated false discovery rates by permuting HLA or CMV assignments 20 times. A later analysis grouped co-occurring TCRs with DBSCAN, adding TCRdist sequence similarity when clustering within HLA-allele-positive subsets. Repertoires with fewer than 30,000 or more than 120,000 public chains were left out of co-occurrence clustering, as were a few repertoires with anomalous nucleotide sharing. What TCRdb holds here is the immuneACCESS table cut down to in-frame rearrangements. Part of the clones is not present; checked against another copy, under half of the missing clones reflect an unresolved V gene, and the others are unexplained. D and trimming were read from the DNA, whereas the V and J calls and clone size are those reported in that table. The sample data list 150,000 or so clones, and almost 85% of these were observed just once. Roughly 3.2% of the sample belongs to the ten largest clones.

This clone has more than one count but fewer than ten. There is no known antigen for this receptor. No base quality values were provided; no much bigger clone lies one nucleotide off. The cohort was made up of roughly 670 healthy bone marrow donors. Cohort members were all nominally healthy when sampled, although unrecorded immune exposures were likely present. The donor tested CMV seropositive and was one of the 289 seropositive cohort members. A peripheral blood sample was collected from each donor, and TCR beta sequencing was performed on peripheral blood mononuclear cells. The Qiagen DNeasy Blood Extraction Kit was used to extract genomic DNA from the blood cell samples. V gives up 7 bases and J gives up 4 bases, and the segment between their germline ends measures 19 bases. The CDR3 measures 15 amino acids from cysteine to phenylalanine. Of the read, only the CDR3 DNA is kept; its 45 bases are in frame from base 1. Based on the germline V gene, the CDR1 and CDR2 sequences are MNHEY and SVGAGI.

The sequence derives from a man younger than 30 in good health and CMV-seropositive. Sequenced: PBMCs. The chain couples TRBV6-5 to TRBJ1-2; perhaps TRBD1 is the D gene, with 6 bases matching. The DNA is as follows: TGTGCCAGCACCACGTCGGGACAACAGACCTATGGCTACACCTTC. Its translation reads: CASTTSGQQTYGYTF.